This T cell receptor beta chain was recovered during a study of tumor and adjacent non-tumor tissue in lung cancer. Background on the study: Some 3.9 million productive TCRbeta reads were obtained per sample on average.

This sample's RNA came from whole unsorted tissue. Distant lung tissue was collected more than 3 cm away from the tumor edge. Donors were chemotherapy-naive, newly diagnosed lung cancer surgical patients in China, August–late 2014. Study observations and caveats: Top 100 clones took a larger repertoire share in normal lung.

Turning to this clonotype: Its cognate antigen is unknown.

CDR1 MNHEY and CDR2 SVGEGT come from the germline V gene. The CDR3 sequence is 18 residues long. V shed 8 bases and J shed 8 bases, with 28 bases lying between them. TCRbeta libraries were built with three rounds of nested PCR, modified from ARM-PCR. TCRdb re-derived calls from the multiplex PCR reads in MiXCR, one entry per CDR3 protein. The sample lists almost 75,000 distinct CDR3 sequences, nearly 70% occurring once. The receptor's source is a woman in her forties or fifties with non-small cell lung cancer. Input material: distant non-tumor lung tissue. V usage is TRBV6-2 or TRBV6-3 and J usage is TRBJ2-6; the D gene is possibly TRBD2 (6 bases). The CDR3 sequence is CASAPRREVLSRTNVLTF. As DNA, the CDR3 is TGTGCCAGCGCACCCCGGAGGGAGGTCCTCTCTAGGACCAACGTCCTGACTTTC.